The T cell receptor (beta chain) described here comes from a study of T cells in Graves' hyperthyroidism and ophthalmopathy. Across the study: Peripheral blood sampling occurred at initial diagnosis, before any treatment.

Uncontrolled infection, other autoimmune disease, pregnancy or lactation led to exclusion. Blood dates from first hyperthyroidism diagnosis, before any ophthalmopathy symptoms. Per germline, CDR1 MDHEN and CDR2 SYDVKM. V shed 3 bases and J shed 2 bases, with 22 bases lying between them. This CDR3 has 18 residues. This clonotype was observed at least ten times. Authors of the study amplified TCR beta CDR3 regions from RNA transcripts. When the TCR CDR3 underwent first-round RT-PCR, the HTBI primer set was used. In TCRdb, the multiplex PCR reads were re-called with MiXCR into one record per CDR3 protein. Of under 350,000 distinct CDR3 sequences in the sample, less than 30% were seen once.

This chain connects TRBV28 to TRBJ2-5; tentative D call: TRBD2 (6 bases). The sequenced sample consisted of blood. The receptor's source is a man in his forties or fifties with Graves' hyperthyroidism that later progressed to Graves' ophthalmopathy. In nucleotides, the CDR3 is TGTGCCAGCAGTTTGTCACCTTCTGGGGTAGCGGAACAAGAGACCCAGTACTTC. This encodes CASSLSPSGVAEQETQYF.